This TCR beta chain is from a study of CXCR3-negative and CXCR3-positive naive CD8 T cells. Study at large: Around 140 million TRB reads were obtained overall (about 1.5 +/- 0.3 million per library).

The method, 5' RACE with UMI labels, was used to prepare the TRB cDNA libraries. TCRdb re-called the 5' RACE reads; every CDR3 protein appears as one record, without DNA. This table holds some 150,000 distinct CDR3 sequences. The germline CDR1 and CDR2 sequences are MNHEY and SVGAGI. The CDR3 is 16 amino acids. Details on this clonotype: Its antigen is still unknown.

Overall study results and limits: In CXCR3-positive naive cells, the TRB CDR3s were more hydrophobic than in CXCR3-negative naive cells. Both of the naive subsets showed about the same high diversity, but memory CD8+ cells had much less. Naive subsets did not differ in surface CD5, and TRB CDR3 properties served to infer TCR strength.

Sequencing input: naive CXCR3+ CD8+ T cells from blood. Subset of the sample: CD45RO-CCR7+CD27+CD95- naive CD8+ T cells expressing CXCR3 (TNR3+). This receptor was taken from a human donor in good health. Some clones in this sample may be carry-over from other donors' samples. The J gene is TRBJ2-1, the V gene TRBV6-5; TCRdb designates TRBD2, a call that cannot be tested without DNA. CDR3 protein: CASSSYRGLAGEQQFF.